The 9 T cell receptor beta chains listed next were all sequenced from one sample in a study of blood T cell repertoires in COVID-19. The table came from immunoSEQ multiplex PCR; TCRdb's copy has only in-frame clones and leaves some out. The sample includes about 330,000 clones, more than 70% of them seen just once. Material: peripheral blood. These receptors all stem from a woman aged 45-65 years with acute or convalescent COVID-19.

This clone was found once. This chain joins TRBV7-8 and TRBJ1-1; TRBD1 matches 8 bases. CDR1 and CDR2 from the germline V gene are SGHVS and FQNEAQ. The CDR3 extends over 15 amino acids. With 2 bases clipped from V and 7 bases from J, the junction kept 9 bases outside the gene matches. The CDR3 nucleotides are TGTGCCAGCAGCTTATATAGACAGGGGCTGAGTGAAGCTTTCTTT. Amino acids: CASSLYRQGLSEAFF.

This clone has just a few counts. The V and J genes are TRBV4-1 and TRBJ2-7; the match to TRBD2 covers 9 bases. J lost 3 bases, V lost 1 base, and 1 base had no gene match. The germline V gene encodes CDR1 MGHRA and CDR2 YSYEKL. The CDR3 is made up of 14 amino acids. As DNA, the CDR3 is TGCGCCAGCAGCCAAGTAGCGGGAGACTACGAGCAGTACTTC. It is translated as CASSQVAGDYEQYF.

DNA for the CDR3: TGTGCCAGTTTCGCGGGTCTGAACACTGAAGCTTTCTTT. It specifies CASFAGLNTEAFF. The rearrangement links TRBV18 to TRBJ1-1; D is unresolved. This CDR3 is 13 amino acids long. CDR1 is KGHSH and CDR2 is LQKENI in the germline V gene. With 9 bases removed from V and 0 bases from J, the gap between germline ends came to 11 bases.

The rearrangement uses TRBV12-3 or TRBV12-4 and TRBJ1-1; 7 bases match TRBD1. This CDR3 is built from 11 residues. The ends lost 6 bases at V and 8 bases at J; junction bases unmatched: 3. The CDR3 reads CASRATGEAFF. The CDR3 coding sequence is TGTGCCAGCAGGGCGACAGGGGAAGCTTTCTTT.

This clone occurred a few times. This chain links TRBV5-4 with TRBJ1-3; 10 bases align to TRBD1. The ends lost 4 bases at V and 2 bases at J; junction bases unmatched: 6. The CDR3 has 16 residues. Germline V gives CDR1 SGHNT, CDR2 YYREEE (reference sequence). The CDR3 sequence: CASSGGGTGAGNTIYF. The CDR3 coding sequence is TGTGCCAGCAGCGGGGGAGGGACAGGGGCTGGAAACACCATATATTTT. The variable domain in full, completed from reference TRBV5-4 and TRBJ1-3, reads ETGVTQSPTHLIKTRGQQVTLRCSSQSGHNTVSWYQQALGQGPQFIFQYYREEENGRGNFPPRFSGLQFPNYSSELNVNALELDDSALYLCASSGGGTGAGNTIYFGEGSWLTVV.

The DNA for the CDR3 is TGTGCCAGCAGTTTAATGAGCGGGCTCTACGAGCAGTACTTC. This translates into CASSLMSGLYEQYF. J is TRBJ2-7 and V is TRBV27, with D possibly TRBD2 on 6 matching bases. Trimming removed 2 bases at V and 3 bases at J, with 11 bases between. Germline V gene sequence: CDR1 MNHEY, CDR2 SMNVEV (reference sequence). The CDR3 totals 14 residues.

This clone was seen only once. At one boundary the junction diverges from the germline segment, which might be a read error. This chain connects TRBV7-2 to TRBJ2-4; the match to TRBD2 covers 12 bases. Germline CDR1 is SGHTA and CDR2 is FQGNSA. The CDR3 has 16 amino acids. This CDR3 is CASSLAGGRSGNIQYF. The CDR3 DNA is TGTGCCAGCAGCCTAGCGGGAGGGCGGTCGGGAAACATTCAGTACTTC.

The chain combines TRBV7-2 with TRBJ2-7; 8 nucleotides agree with TRBD2. Trimming at V came to 2 bases and at J to 2 bases, leaving 14 bases not matched to a gene. The CDR3 is made up of 18 amino acids. Germline V gene lookup returns CDR1 SGHTA and CDR2 FQGNSA. The CDR3: CASSLRPAGAGVAYEQYF. CDR3 nucleotides: TGTGCCAGCAGCTTACGGCCCGCAGGAGCGGGAGTCGCCTACGAGCAGTACTTC.

V usage is TRBV2 and J usage is TRBJ2-7, with 10 bases identical to TRBD1. The CDR3 is 11 residues long. Germline CDR1 and CDR2: SNHLY and FYNNEI. Trimming cost V 8 bases and J 13 bases; bases outside gene matches: 8. The CDR3 DNA sequence: TGTGCCAGCGGAACCGGGACAGGGGAATACTTC. Protein product: CASGTGTGEYF.